The T cell receptor (beta chain) described here comes from a study of blood T cell repertoires in COVID-19. Trimming took off 6 bases at V and 3 bases at J, with 15 bases between the two ends. This CDR3 is 14 amino acids long. CDR1 MNHEY and CDR2 SMNVEV come from the germline V gene (reference sequence). Profiled with immunoSEQ multiplex PCR; TCRdb holds only in-frame clones, not every one. Here the sample spans approximately 150,000 clones, approximately 80% being singletons. This TCR was recovered from a woman in her fifties or sixties with acute or convalescent COVID-19. J is TRBJ2-7 and V is TRBV27; possibly TRBD1 for D (7 bases). Source material: peripheral blood. CDR3 sequence (DNA): TGTGCCAGCAGGAGACAGGGACTGGACTACGAGCAGTACTTC. Protein sequence: CASRRQGLDYEQYF.